This T cell receptor (beta chain) was sequenced during a study of radiotherapy plus CTLA-4 blockade in lung cancer. About this clone: Its antigen is unknown.

Overall study findings and caveats: Reportedly, early blood T cell clone dynamics best predicted response, with interferon-beta.

With ipilimumab providing CTLA-4 blockade, focal radiation was administered to patients who had chemo-refractory metastatic non-small-cell lung cancer. This CDR3 is 19 amino acids long. Trimming took 1 base from V and 2 from J; bases not matched to a gene: 14. The V gene's germline CDR1 is SEHNR and CDR2 FQNEAQ (reference sequence). The data were produced by immunoSEQ multiplex PCR, yet TCRdb's version contains in-frame clones alone and is incomplete. The table has about 48,000 clones, 70% to 90% seen once. This specimen consisted of peripheral blood, obtained from a patient treated with radiotherapy plus ipilimumab. The TCR sequence derives from a human donor with non-small cell lung cancer that progressed on radiotherapy plus ipilimumab. Some clones in this sample may be carry-over from other donors' samples. The chain joins TRBV7-9 to TRBJ2-4, with 7 nucleotides matching TRBD1. DNA of the CDR3: TGTGCCAGCAGCTTAGGGACTCTTCAGGGGGACGTGTCCAAAAACATTCAGTACTTC. As protein: CASSLGTLQGDVSKNIQYF.